The rows below give T cell receptor beta chains drawn from one sample of a study of lymphopenia after photon versus proton radiotherapy. The method was immunoSEQ multiplex PCR; TCRdb's version includes in-frame clones alone and lacks a portion of them. The sample holds around 19,000 clones, more than 85% seen once. The sequencing here drew on peripheral blood, taken from a patient treated with photon-based radiotherapy. The receptors here all came from a woman aged 40 to 50 with cholangiocarcinoma. Each CDR3 is given with its conserved first and last residue. D genes are given only for firm matches. Clone size is not always given. Where it is, it says once, few, many or a class for expanded clones.

CASSLRGTSGTANYGYTF	TGTGCCAGCAGTTTAAGGGGGACCTCCGGGACAGCTAACTATGGCTACACCTTC	TRBV27	TRBD1	few	TRBJ1-2
CASCRDRDPVRGETQYF	TGCGCCAGCTGCCGGGACAGGGACCCTGTGCGGGGGGAGACCCAGTACTTC	TRBV5-1	TRBD1	.	TRBJ2-5
CASSLRKGPAYEQYF	TGTGCCAGCAGTTTACGAAAGGGGCCAGCCTACGAGCAGTACTTC	TRBV27	.	.	TRBJ2-7
CAWSTLAVTYTGELFF	TGTGCCTGGAGCACCCTAGCGGTTACTTACACCGGGGAGCTGTTTTTT	TRBV30	TRBD2	.	TRBJ2-2
CASRTRGVRAEAFF	TGCGCCAGCAGGACCAGGGGGGTTAGGGCTGAAGCTTTCTTT	TRBV10-2	TRBD1	.	TRBJ1-1
CAGGTDTQYF	TGTGCCGGAGGCACAGATACGCAGTATTTT	TRBV28	.	.	TRBJ2-3
CASSSAVGYEQYF	TGTGCCAGCAGCTCAGCGGTCGGATACGAGCAGTACTTC	TRBV9	.	.	TRBJ2-7
CASSLVSRLAGEETQYF	TGTGCCAGCAGCTTAGTATCTCGGCTAGCGGGAGAAGAGACCCAGTACTTC	TRBV7-2	TRBD2	.	TRBJ2-5
CASSPPTGEYNEQFF	TGTGCCAGCTCACCCCCGACAGGGGAGTACAATGAGCAGTTCTTC	TRBV18	TRBD1	.	TRBJ2-1
CASSPNTGGPYNEQFF	TGTGCCAGCAGCCCAAACACTGGCGGACCCTACAATGAGCAGTTCTTC	TRBV7-3	.	.	TRBJ2-1
CASSVGTDYNEQFF	TGCGCCAGCAGCGTGGGGACGGATTACAATGAGCAGTTCTTC	TRBV5-1	.	.	TRBJ2-1
CASSMGLDTQYF	TGTGCCAGTAGTATGGGATTAGATACGCAGTATTTT	TRBV19	.	.	TRBJ2-3
CSVAEGSAEAFF	TGCAGCGTTGCGGAGGGGAGCGCTGAAGCTTTCTTT	TRBV29-1	.	.	TRBJ1-1
CAIKEGGGRGDTQYF	TGTGCCATCAAGGAGGGGGGCGGCAGAGGAGATACGCAGTATTTT	TRBV10-3	.	.	TRBJ2-3
CASSKRQAGTGELFF	TGTGCCAGCAGCAAACGACAGGCGGGCACCGGGGAGCTGTTTTTT	TRBV7-2	.	.	TRBJ2-2
CASSRLGEGAYEQYF	TGTGCCAGCTCACGTCTCGGAGAGGGAGCCTACGAGCAGTACTTC	TRBV18	.	.	TRBJ2-7
CASSLTRNNEQFF	TGTGCCAGCAGTCTTACTCGAAACAATGAGCAGTTCTTC	TRBV27	.	.	TRBJ2-1
CASAGGTVNYGYTF	TGTGCCAGTGCTGGAGGGACGGTGAACTATGGCTACACCTTC	TRBV19	.	.	TRBJ1-2
CASSEGRPPAFF	TGCGCCAGCAGCGAGGGAAGACCTCCGGCTTTCTTT	TRBV10-1	.	.	TRBJ1-1
CASSIGRDLSTIYF	TGTGCCAGCAGCATTGGACGGGATTTGAGCACCATATATTTT	TRBV28	.	once	TRBJ1-3
CASSPLGTGSYEQYF	TGTGCCAGCTCACCACTCGGGACAGGGTCCTACGAGCAGTACTTC	TRBV18	TRBD1	.	TRBJ2-7
CASSQDGLAVYNEQFF	TGTGCCAGCAGCCAAGATGGGCTAGCGGTATACAATGAGCAGTTCTTC	TRBV14	TRBD2	.	TRBJ2-1
CSVGRGQGITGELFF	TGCAGCGTTGGTAGGGGACAGGGTATCACCGGGGAGCTGTTTTTT	TRBV29-1	TRBD1	.	TRBJ2-2
CASSLFGTGSTDTQYF	TGTGCCAGCAGCTTATTCGGGACGGGAAGCACAGATACGCAGTATTTT	TRBV13	.	.	TRBJ2-3
CASSPRGGPDTIYF	TGTGCCAGCTCCCCCAGAGGGGGCCCGGACACCATATATTTT	TRBV18	TRBD1	.	TRBJ1-3
CASSIPNDNEQFF	TGCGCCAGCAGCATCCCAAACGACAATGAGCAGTTCTTC	TRBV5-1	.	.	TRBJ2-1
CASSEVVLGLAGGGVYEQYF	TGTGCCAGCAGTGAAGTGGTCTTGGGTCTAGCGGGAGGTGGGGTCTACGAGCAGTACTTC	TRBV6-1	TRBD2	once	TRBJ2-7
CASSDAGWGSSTDTQYF	TGTGCCAGCAGTGACGCGGGCTGGGGAAGTAGCACAGATACGCAGTATTTT	TRBV6-1	.	.	TRBJ2-3
CASSAGTGGADEQYF	TGTGCCAGCAGTGCCGGGACAGGGGGCGCGGACGAGCAGTACTTC	TRBV6-4	TRBD1	.	TRBJ2-7
CASSPGDRDSGANVLTF	TGCGCCAGCAGCCCAGGGGACAGGGACTCTGGGGCCAACGTCCTGACTTTC	TRBV5-1	TRBD1	.	TRBJ2-6
CAISEPKIGDTQYF	TGTGCCATCAGTGAGCCGAAAATTGGAGATACGCAGTATTTT	TRBV10-3	.	.	TRBJ2-3
CAISWGAGNRYPLHF	TGTGCCATCAGTTGGGGGGCAGGGAATAGGTATCCCCTCCACTTT	TRBV10-3	.	.	TRBJ1-6
CASSFTRGRKGYTF	TGTGCCAGCAGTTTTACCAGGGGGCGTAAAGGCTACACCTTC	TRBV28	TRBD1	.	TRBJ1-2
CASSPLEQGHGELFF	TGTGCCAGCTCACCGTTGGAACAGGGGCACGGGGAGCTGTTTTTT	TRBV18	TRBD1	.	TRBJ2-2
CASSYDRRGGTEAFF	TGTGCCAGCAGTTATGACAGGAGGGGGGGGACTGAAGCTTTCTTT	TRBV6-5	.	once	TRBJ1-1
CASSLDQGRAYEQYF	TGTGCCAGCAGCTTAGATCAGGGCCGGGCCTACGAGCAGTACTTC	TRBV7-9	.	.	TRBJ2-7
CAWSVRRGRDTIYF	TGTGCCTGGAGTGTACGTAGGGGCCGGGACACCATATATTTT	TRBV30	.	.	TRBJ1-3
CASSYPGSYEQYF	TGTGCCAGCAGTTACCCGGGCTCCTACGAGCAGTACTTC	TRBV6-6	.	.	TRBJ2-7
CASRTGTESYGYTF	TGTGCCAGTCGGACCGGGACAGAGAGCTATGGCTACACCTTC	TRBV19	TRBD1	.	TRBJ1-2
CASSVRGRTEAFF	TGTGCCAGCAGCGTCAGGGGCCGAACTGAAGCTTTCTTT	TRBV9	.	.	TRBJ1-1
CASRDRGNTEAFF	TGTGCCAGCCGGGACAGGGGGAACACTGAAGCTTTCTTT	TRBV6-1	TRBD1	.	TRBJ1-1
CASYGPYGYTF	TGTGCCAGTTACGGACCTTATGGCTACACCTTC	TRBV19	.	.	TRBJ1-2
CSVVGVQASSGNTIYF	TGCAGCGTTGTAGGGGTACAGGCTAGCTCTGGAAACACCATATATTTT	TRBV29-1	.	.	TRBJ1-3
CASTGFYGYTF	TGTGCCAGCACGGGTTTTTATGGCTACACCTTC	TRBV28	.	.	TRBJ1-2
CASSADLLEGSPLHF	TGTGCCAGCAGCGCCGACCTGCTTGAGGGTTCACCCCTCCACTTT	TRBV7-9	.	few	TRBJ1-6